One and the same sample provided the 14 T cell receptor beta chains below, sequenced in a study of blood T cell repertoires in COVID-19. Assay: immunoSEQ multiplex PCR; the TCRdb copy retains only in-frame clones and omits some. The repertoire holds under 200,000 clones, with about 88% as singletons. The sequencing sample was made of peripheral blood. The source of these receptors is a man between 60 and 75 years old with COVID-19, enrolled during active disease.

J is TRBJ1-6 and V is TRBV6-1; 11 bases agree with TRBD1. Looked up from germline, CDR1 is MNHNS and CDR2 is SASEGT. V dropped 4 bases and J dropped 6; count of bases not matched to a gene: 5. The CDR3 is made up of 16 amino acids. The CDR3 sequence is CASSADRGPFNSPLHF. DNA of the CDR3: TGTGCCAGCAGTGCGGACAGGGGGCCTTTTAATTCACCCCTCCACTTT.

The gene calls are TRBV29-1 and TRBJ1-4, with D perhaps TRBD1 (5 bases). CDR3 size: 14 residues. V shed 6 bases and J shed 2 bases, with 13 bases lying between them. Germline assignment: CDR1 SQVTM and CDR2 ANQGSEA. The CDR3 nucleotides read TGCAGCGTACTGAAGGGGACTACTAATGAAAAACTGTTTTTT. Translating it yields CSVLKGTTNEKLFF.

The J gene is TRBJ2-2, the V gene TRBV7-9; TRBD2 aligns across 8 bases. The V gene end was trimmed by 5 bases and the J gene end by 4 bases; junction bases not matched to a gene: 3. CDR3 length: 14 residues. The V gene's germline CDR1 is SEHNR and CDR2 FQNEAQ (reference sequence). CDR3 coding DNA: TGTGCCAGCAGCCGGAGCGGGAGCACCGGGGAGCTGTTTTTT. Its translation: CASSRSGSTGELFF. Supplemented by reference TRBV7-9 and TRBJ2-2, the full variable domain reads DTGVSQNPRHKITKRGQNVTFRCDPISEHNRLYWYRQTLGQGPEFLTYFQNEAQLEKSRLLSDRFSAERPKGSFSTLEIQRTEQGDSAMYLCASSRSGSTGELFFGEGSRLTVL.

The CDR3 spells CASSLTGTGGEKLFF. CDR3 in DNA: TGTGCCAGCAGCTTAACCGGGACAGGGGGGGAAAAACTGTTTTTT. The V gene is TRBV7-2, the J gene TRBJ1-4, with 11 positions matching TRBD1. The CDR3 is 15 residues long. Germline CDR1 is SGHTA and CDR2 is FQGNSA. V gave up 2 bases and J gave up 8 bases; unmatched junction bases: 4. Looking up the rest from reference TRBV7-2 and TRBJ1-4 gives the full variable domain: GAGVSQSPSNKVTEKGKDVELRCDPISGHTALYWYRQSLGQGLEFLIYFQGNSAPDKSGLPSDRFSAERTGGSVSTLTIQRTQQEDSAVYLCASSLTGTGGEKLFFGSGTQLSVL.

This chain connects TRBV6-6 to TRBJ2-7; 7 bases line up with TRBD1. The trim removed 6 bases at V and 4 bases at J, leaving 6 bases unmatched. The CDR3 runs to 13 residues. Germline assignment: CDR1 MNHNY and CDR2 SVGAGI (reference sequence). CDR3 bases: TGTGCCAGCAGCCTGACAGGGTCTTACGAGCAGTACTTC. Residues: CASSLTGSYEQYF.

The V and J genes are TRBV7-6 and TRBJ1-3; 9 bases map to TRBD1. Germline V gives CDR1 SGHVS, CDR2 FNYEAQ. V shed 0 bases, J shed 1 base, and the junction held 7 bases outside the gene matches. The CDR3 is made up of 18 amino acids. The CDR3, as DNA: TGTGCCAGCAGCTTAGCGCCCCTACAGGGGGCTTCTGGAAACACCATATATTTT. Translated: CASSLAPLQGASGNTIYF.

The chain employs TRBV2 and TRBJ1-5; 7 bases are shared with TRBD1. Germline CDR1 is SNHLY and CDR2 is FYNNEI. V lost 6 bases and J lost 3; bases outside the gene matches: 5. This CDR3 is built from 14 residues. In DNA, the CDR3 is TGTGCCAGCAGGTGGACAGGAGTCAATCAGCCCCAGCATTTT. This encodes CASRWTGVNQPQHF.

The chain uses TRBV7-3 and TRBJ2-5, with D perhaps matching TRBD2 (6 bases). The CDR3 is made up of 15 amino acids. CDR1 is SGHTA, CDR2 FQGTGA, per germline. The V gene lost 2 bases and the J gene lost 5 bases, with 15 bases spanning the gap. DNA of the CDR3: TGTGCCAGCAGCTTATGTGGGGGGATGGCCGAGACCCAGTACTTC. Protein: CASSLCGGMAETQYF.

This clone occurred once. The chain combines TRBV3-1 (or the pseudogene TRBV3-2) with TRBJ2-1; no firm D call. Germline CDR1 reads LGHDT; CDR2 reads YNNKEL (reference sequence). The CDR3 consists of 14 residues. With 3 bases removed from V and 0 bases from J, the gap between germline ends came to 6 bases. The CDR3 DNA is TGTGCCAGCAGCCAGAGGTCCTCCTACAATGAGCAGTTCTTC. This sequence encodes CASSQRSSYNEQFF.

This chain uses TRBV24-1 with TRBJ1-1, with 10 bases identical to TRBD1. The germline V gene has CDR1 KGHDR and CDR2 SFDVKD. Germline trimming cut 7 bases from V and 3 bases from J; bases unmatched to any gene: 10. The CDR3 has 16 residues. The CDR3 bases are TGTGCCACCAGGGGAATAGGGACAGGGGAGGACACTGAAGCTTTCTTT. The encoded protein is CATRGIGTGEDTEAFF.

This clone has just a few counts. V usage is TRBV11-3 and J usage is TRBJ1-2, with D unclear. Trimming shortened V by 1 base and J by 5 bases, and 14 bases separated the two germline ends. The CDR3 is made up of 15 amino acids. CDR1 is SGHNT and CDR2 is YENEEA in the germline V gene. CDR3 DNA sequence: TGTGCCAGCAGCTTAGCGGGGAGCTACTCTTATGGCTACACCTTC. Translation gives CASSLAGSYSYGYTF.

Comment on this clone: Other DNA sequences of this sample code for an identical CDR3. V is TRBV27 and J is TRBJ2-7; D possibly corresponds to TRBD2 (6 bases). This CDR3 has 14 amino acids. V gave up 2 bases and J gave up 1 base, with 9 bases separating them. CDR1 and CDR2 from the germline V gene are MNHEY and SMNVEV (reference sequence). The CDR3 DNA follows: TGTGCCAGCAGTTTAGGGCGGGGTTCCTACGAGCAGTACTTC. This gives the protein CASSLGRGSYEQYF.

The genes are TRBV5-5 and TRBJ1-3; 9 nucleotides match TRBD1. Germline V gene sequence: CDR1 SGHKS, CDR2 YYEKEE (reference sequence). The CDR3 contains 13 residues. The J segment lost 7 bases and the V segment lost 6 bases, leaving 5 bases of the junction unmatched. Here the CDR3 DNA reads TGTGCCAGCACCTACGACAGGGGGAACACCATATATTTT. As protein: CASTYDRGNTIYF.

The rearrangement links TRBV6-6 to TRBJ1-5, with TRBD1 matching 9 bases. Trimming took 8 bases from V and 6 from J; bases not matched to a gene: 5. Germline CDR1 is MNHNY and CDR2 is SVGAGI (reference sequence). CDR3 length: 13 amino acids. DNA for the CDR3: TGTGCCAGCTCCGGACAGGGGAGTCAGCCCCAGCATTTT. Its protein is CASSGQGSQPQHF.